This T cell receptor (beta chain) was observed in a study of cytomegalovirus exposure and HLA in healthy donors. For this clone: Antigen unknown.

Study-wide points: In a later analysis, parvovirus B19, influenza, CMV and Epstein-Barr virus appeared linked to several top co-occurrence clusters. Reports credit the classifier with highly specific, highly sensitive diagnosis of cytomegalovirus status. In a later analysis, TCR beta V- and J-gene trimming showed a link to a missense DCLRE1C variant. No immune exposure information besides CMV serostatus was available.

The PCR had 60 Vbeta and 13 Jbeta primers. Libraries were prepared by immunoSEQ multiplex PCR; TCRdb keeps only in-frame clonotypes and omits some of them. The table lists 110,000 to 150,000 clones, more than 7.5% of them singletons. CDR1 is KGHSH and CDR2 is LQKENI in the germline V gene. CDR3 size: 13 residues. The V end was cut by 3 bases, the J end by 4 bases, with 9 bases between. The receptor was derived from a man aged 45-65 years in good health and CMV-seronegative. The sequenced material came from PBMCs. The chain links TRBV18 to TRBJ2-5, with D perhaps TRBD2 (6 bases). The CDR3 region is CASSPGGGETQYF. The CDR3, as DNA: TGTGCCAGCTCACCGGGGGGTGGAGAGACCCAGTACTTC.